This TCR beta chain was found in a study of T cells after yellow fever vaccination. The 5'RACE template-switching step produced TCR cDNA and added a universal primer site and UMIs. MiXCR, run by TCRdb on the 5' RACE reads, gives a single entry per CDR3 protein. The data hold some 150,000 distinct CDR3 sequences, with 11% observed a single time. Per germline, CDR1 MNHNY and CDR2 SVGAGI (reference sequence). The CDR3 runs to 17 residues. With V trimmed by 5 bases and J by 4 bases, 14 bases remained unmatched. The sample here was CD8+ T cells sorted from PBMCs, taken 15 days after the yellow fever booster vaccination. This chain links TRBV6-6 with TRBJ2-3; the match to TRBD2 covers 8 bases. This TCR came from a man aged 18 to 29 who received the YFV17D yellow fever vaccine. The CDR3, as DNA: TGTGCCAGCAGTGACCTCGAACGGGGGGGCGTTGCAGATACGCAGTATTTT. Protein: CASSDLERGGVADTQYF.